A single sample is the source of the 32 T cell receptor beta chains below, sequenced in a study of blood T cell repertoires in COVID-19. TCRdb's table, derived via immunoSEQ multiplex PCR, lists solely in-frame clones and lacks some. The table records approximately 150,000 clones, 70% to 80% of them present only once. The specimen was peripheral blood. The origin of the receptors is a woman aged 55-69 years with COVID-19, enrolled during active disease.

The table lists this clone with a few counts. The chain couples TRBV4-2 to TRBJ2-5, with 8 bases fitting TRBD1. Germline loops: CDR1 LGHNA, CDR2 YNFKEQ. There are 15 residues in the CDR3. Losses at the gene ends were 4 bases for V and 2 bases for J; bases not matched to a gene: 6. The CDR3 sequence: CASSLGTGVQETQYF. DNA of the CDR3: TGTGCCAGCAGCCTCGGGACAGGAGTTCAAGAGACCCAGTACTTC.

The chain has TRBV16 and TRBJ1-2; D not resolved. This CDR3 region has 13 residues. CDR1 is KGHSY and CDR2 is FQNENV in the germline V gene. The V and J ends lost 4 bases and 4 bases respectively, with 10 bases between them. The CDR3 DNA is TGTGCCAGCAGCCCCATCGGTCCCTATGGCTACACCTTC. Amino acids: CASSPIGPYGYTF.

The CDR3 region is CASSLEVGGGDEQFF. CDR3 DNA sequence: TGCGCCAGCAGCTTAGAGGTCGGGGGGGGCGATGAGCAGTTCTTC. This sequence joins TRBV5-1 and TRBJ2-1, with 8 positions matching TRBD2. This CDR3 has 15 amino acids. Germline loops: CDR1 SGHRS, CDR2 YFSETQ. After removal of 2 bases from V and 8 bases from J, the junction contained 9 bases not matched to a gene.

Turning to this clone: Other DNA sequences in the sample encode the same CDR3. The chain recombines TRBV7-2 with TRBJ2-7; tentative D call: TRBD2 (6 bases). Trimming shortened V by 4 bases and J by 1 base, and 8 bases separated the two germline ends. Per the germline V gene, CDR1 is SGHTA and CDR2 is FQGNSA. This CDR3 has 13 amino acids. The CDR3 protein is CASSSTSSYEQYF. Here the CDR3 DNA reads TGTGCCAGCAGCTCGACTAGTTCCTACGAGCAGTACTTC.

The chain links TRBV30 to TRBJ1-1; maybe TRBD1 (5 bases). Per germline, CDR1 GTSNPN and CDR2 SVGIG (reference sequence). The V end was cut by 8 bases, the J end by 4 bases, with 11 bases between. The CDR3 runs to 11 residues. CDR3 loop: CARGRITEAFF. CDR3 DNA: TGTGCCCGGGGACGTATCACTGAAGCTTTCTTT.

This clone occurred once. This chain connects TRBV5-4 to TRBJ1-1; D is possibly TRBD1 (5 bases). V dropped 0 bases and J dropped 5 bases, with 17 bases sitting between them. The CDR3 loop spans 16 amino acids. From germline, CDR1 is SGHNT and CDR2 YYREEE (reference sequence). The CDR3 here is CASSLGHGRGETEAFF. CDR3 sequence (DNA): TGTGCCAGCAGCTTGGGTCACGGTAGGGGTGAAACTGAAGCTTTCTTT.

The gene calls are TRBV5-4 and TRBJ2-5; 8 bases line up with TRBD2. The germline gives CDR1 SGHNT, CDR2 YYREEE (reference sequence). The CDR3 loop spans 16 amino acids. After removal of 1 base from V and 2 bases from J, the junction contained 7 bases not matched to a gene. CDR3 bases: TGTGCCAGCAGCTTGCCCATATCGGGGGGGCAAGAGACCCAGTACTTC. This codes for CASSLPISGGQETQYF.

The V call is TRBV21-1, the J call TRBJ2-7; TRBD1 is the table's D call, not checked against the DNA. TRBV21-1 is recorded as a pseudogene. CDR3 length: 15 amino acids. The CDR3 protein is CASSLNKNRVHEQYV. Written as DNA, the CDR3 is TGTGCCAGCAGCCTGAACAAAAACAGGGTCCACGAGCAGTACGTC.

This chain joins TRBV20-1 and TRBJ2-3; 7 bases fit TRBD2. Germline V gives CDR1 DFQATT, CDR2 SNEGSKA (reference sequence). The CDR3 totals 14 residues. With 3 bases clipped from V and 5 bases from J, the junction kept 8 bases outside the gene matches. DNA for the CDR3: TGCAGTGCTAGTGTGGGCGGGAGCGGAGATACGCAGTATTTT. It specifies CSASVGGSGDTQYF.

The rearrangement links TRBV4-2 to TRBJ2-1, with D possibly matching TRBD2 (6 bases). The germline V and J ends were trimmed by 3 bases and 10 bases, with 16 bases remaining between them. From germline, CDR1 is LGHNA and CDR2 YNFKEQ. This CDR3 is built from 14 residues. For the CDR3, the DNA is TGTGCCAGCAGCCAGCGCGGGGCCCACCCCGAGCAGTTCTTC. Translation gives CASSQRGAHPEQFF.

In this sample, this clone turned up a few times. The chain employs TRBV5-1 and TRBJ2-5; tentatively, D is TRBD2 (6 bases). Trimming pared 0 bases from V and 1 base from J, leaving 13 bases between. The length of the CDR3 is 16 residues. Germline V CDR1 and CDR2: SGHRS, YFSETQ. In DNA form, the CDR3 reads TGCGCCAGCAGCTTGGGGGGGGTCCGGGTCCAAGAGACCCAGTACTTC. It codes for CASSLGGVRVQETQYF.

The gene calls are TRBV12-3 or TRBV12-4 and TRBJ1-1; maybe TRBD1 (5 bases). Between the trimmed V and J ends, which lost 3 bases and 10 bases, there was a span of 15 bases. The CDR3 consists of 13 residues. CDR3 in DNA: TGTGCCAGCAGTTTGTCTAAGGGGCGCGCAGCTTTCTTT. Protein sequence: CASSLSKGRAAFF.

This chain uses TRBV11-2 with TRBJ1-2; D gene ambiguous. Trimming took 5 bases from V and 3 from J, leaving 10 bases between them. The CDR3 spans 13 residues. CDR1 and CDR2 from the germline V gene are SGHAT and FQNNGV. CDR3 sequence: CASSPGFYYGYTF. In DNA form, the CDR3 reads TGTGCCAGCAGCCCGGGATTTTACTATGGCTACACCTTC.

This clone turned up a few times. This rearrangement joins TRBV7-9 to TRBJ1-3, with 10 bases aligning to TRBD1. The germline gives CDR1 SEHNR, CDR2 FQNEAQ (reference sequence). The CDR3 consists of 16 residues. J was trimmed by 2 bases and V by 5 bases; bases with no gene match: 6. In nucleotides, the CDR3 is TGTGCCAGCAGCCCTACCGGACAGGGGGCTGGAAACACCATATATTTT. Its protein product is CASSPTGQGAGNTIYF. The entire variable domain, with the rest obtained from reference TRBV7-9 and TRBJ1-3, is as follows: DTGVSQNPRHKITKRGQNVTFRCDPISEHNRLYWYRQTLGQGPEFLTYFQNEAQLEKSRLLSDRFSAERPKGSFSTLEIQRTEQGDSAMYLCASSPTGQGAGNTIYFGEGSWLTVV.

The chain combines TRBV19 with TRBJ2-3; TRBD1 is a possible D gene (6 bases). The V gene's germline CDR1 is LNHDA and CDR2 SQIVND (reference sequence). V was cut by 6 bases and J by 0 bases, with 13 bases left in between. The CDR3 has 15 amino acids. CDR3 in DNA: TGTGCCAGTAGAGAGGGGGACACCAGCACAGATACGCAGTATTTT. Its translation is CASREGDTSTDTQYF.

The genes are TRBV7-8 and TRBJ1-4; D may be TRBD1 (5 bases). The germline V gene encodes CDR1 SGHVS and CDR2 FQNEAQ. The CDR3 has 16 residues. V lost 1 base and J 6 bases, leaving 15 bases between the germline ends. This CDR3 reads CASSLVVRGGDEKLFF. The CDR3 DNA is TGTGCCAGCAGCTTAGTAGTGCGCGGGGGGGATGAAAAACTGTTTTTT.

V usage is TRBV6-5 and J usage is TRBJ2-7, with a tentative D call TRBD2 (5 bases). The ends were cut back, 4 bases at V and 5 bases at J, with 15 bases in the middle. The CDR3 covers 14 residues. Germline assignment: CDR1 MNHEY and CDR2 SVGAGI. CDR3 coding DNA: TGTGCCAGCAGTTCCTCAGGTAAGGAGGACGAGCAGTACTTC. Translating it yields CASSSSGKEDEQYF.

The rearrangement links TRBV28 to TRBJ1-3; D is perhaps TRBD1 (5 bases). Germline values: CDR1 MDHEN, CDR2 SYDVKM. V was pared by 7 bases and J by 3 bases, with 13 bases between. There are 14 residues in the CDR3. The CDR3 is CASTVRGGGNTIYF. CDR3 coding DNA: TGTGCCAGCACCGTTAGGGGAGGTGGAAACACCATATATTTT.

The genes are TRBV5-1 and TRBJ1-2; D remains unclear. This CDR3 comprises 12 residues. Looked up from germline, CDR1 is SGHRS and CDR2 is YFSETQ. With 5 bases removed from V and 4 bases from J, the gap between germline ends came to 9 bases. In nucleotides, the CDR3 is TGCGCCAGCAGATATGAGAGCTATGGCTACACCTTC. This encodes CASRYESYGYTF.

The chain is built from TRBV25-1 and TRBJ2-7; unclear D gene. V was clipped by 1 base and J by 1 base, with 8 bases between them. Germline CDR1 MGHDK, CDR2 SYGVNS. CDR3 length equals 14 residues. The CDR3 reads CASSEFEDSYEQYF. DNA of the CDR3: TGTGCCAGCAGTGAATTTGAGGATTCCTACGAGCAGTACTTC.

V and J are TRBV27 and TRBJ1-5, with D possibly matching TRBD1 (5 bases). This CDR3 spans 16 amino acids. Trimming took 3 bases from V and 1 from J, leaving 13 bases between them. Germline assignment: CDR1 MNHEY and CDR2 SMNVEV (reference sequence). In DNA, the CDR3 is TGTGCCAGCAGTTTTTGTAGGGAGGGGAGCAATCAGCCCCAGCATTTT. It is translated as CASSFCREGSNQPQHF.

The rearrangement joins TRBV5-8 to TRBJ2-7; possibly TRBD1 for D (6 bases). There are 12 residues in the CDR3. Trimming pared 6 bases from V and 4 bases from J, leaving 11 bases between. Germline values: CDR1 SGHTS, CDR2 YDEGEE. The CDR3 bases are TGTGCCAGCACTCCGAGGGGGTACGAGCAGTACTTC. It specifies CASTPRGYEQYF.

The rearrangement joins TRBV2 to TRBJ1-2; 8 nucleotides match TRBD1. V lost 4 bases, J lost 6 bases, and 10 bases stayed unmatched. The germline V gene encodes CDR1 SNHLY and CDR2 FYNNEI. This CDR3 contains 15 residues. The CDR3 here is CASSGTGFQVNGYTF. The CDR3 DNA reads as TGTGCCAGCAGTGGGACAGGGTTTCAAGTAAATGGCTACACCTTC.

This chain joins TRBV7-6 and TRBJ2-5; D is undetermined. This CDR3 has 14 residues. V lost 5 bases to trimming and J lost 1 base, with 11 bases between them. Germline V gene lookup returns CDR1 SGHVS and CDR2 FNYEAQ. CDR3 in amino acids: CASSPRGFQETQYF. DNA for the CDR3: TGTGCCAGCAGCCCCCGAGGCTTCCAAGAGACCCAGTACTTC.

The rearrangement links TRBV18 to TRBJ2-5; 8 bases agree with TRBD1. Germline loops: CDR1 KGHSH, CDR2 LQKENI. The CDR3 sequence is 14 residues long. V shed 6 bases, J shed 4 bases, and the junction held 7 bases outside the gene matches. CDR3 bases: TGTGCCAGCTCCATTCAGGGGGCCGGAGAGACCCAGTACTTC. Translation gives CASSIQGAGETQYF.

Only a few counts were recorded for this clone. The J gene is TRBJ2-7, the V gene TRBV29-1, with TRBD1 matching 8 bases. This CDR3 has 14 residues. The germline V gene has CDR1 SQVTM and CDR2 ANQGSEA. V trimming: 6 bases; J trimming: 2 bases; junction bases outside the gene matches: 9. DNA for the CDR3: TGCAGCGTGAATCAGGGGGCGAGGGCCTACGAGCAGTACTTC. Residues: CSVNQGARAYEQYF.

This chain links TRBV15 with TRBJ2-1; perhaps TRBD1 as D (6 bases). Per germline, CDR1 LNHNV and CDR2 YYDKDF (reference sequence). V dropped 2 bases and J dropped 6 bases, with 14 bases sitting between them. There are 15 residues in the CDR3. In nucleotides, the CDR3 is TGTGCCACCAGCAGAAACAGGGCCCAGGCCAATGAGCAGTTCTTC. Translated: CATSRNRAQANEQFF.

J is TRBJ1-2 and V is TRBV28, with D tentatively TRBD1 (5 bases). CDR3 length: 13 residues. CDR1 and CDR2 from the germline V gene are MDHEN and SYDVKM. V lost 8 bases, J lost 1 base, and 11 bases lay in between. CDR3 in DNA: TGTGCCAGCCAATCGGACATTAACTATGGCTACACCTTC. Protein product: CASQSDINYGYTF.

This sequence joins TRBV5-1 and TRBJ2-1; D possibly corresponds to TRBD2 (6 bases). Trimming cost V 3 bases and J 2 bases, with 15 bases left between them. The CDR3 spans 16 residues. Germline CDR1 SGHRS, CDR2 YFSETQ. For the CDR3, the DNA is TGCGCCAGCAGCTCGACCACTAGCCAGCCCTACAATGAGCAGTTCTTC. Its protein product is CASSSTTSQPYNEQFF.

The table lists this clone with a count of one. This chain connects TRBV28 to TRBJ2-1, with 8 positions matching TRBD1. The junction had 14 bases not matched to a gene; V was cut back by 6 bases and J by 7 bases. CDR1 is MDHEN, CDR2 SYDVKM, per germline. CDR3 length equals 16 residues. CDR3 in amino acids: CASSFGGQGGFNEQFF. DNA for the CDR3: TGTGCCAGCAGCTTCGGCGGACAGGGAGGTTTTAATGAGCAGTTCTTC.

The chain links TRBV5-6 to TRBJ2-7; 11 bases map to TRBD1. This CDR3 contains 15 residues. After removal of 4 bases from V and 3 bases from J, the junction contained 6 bases not matched to a gene. Germline-derived CDR1 and CDR2 are SGHDT and YYEEEE. CDR3 region: CASSLFGTGGYEQYV. CDR3 bases: TGTGCCAGCAGCCTCTTTGGGACAGGGGGCTACGAGCAGTACGTC.

This chain joins TRBV30 and TRBJ2-2; D is unresolved. Trimming pared 8 bases from V and 1 base from J, leaving 14 bases between. This CDR3 region has 14 residues. The germline V gene has CDR1 GTSNPN and CDR2 SVGIG (reference sequence). Here the CDR3 DNA reads TGTGCCACGCCCGGTCTAGTGAACACCGGGGAGCTGTTTTTT. Translated: CATPGLVNTGELFF.